This T cell receptor beta chain was profiled in a study of blood T cell repertoires in COVID-19. The wider study: Material from acute and convalescent COVID-19 was sourced from the United States, Italy and Spain.

This CDR3 has 17 amino acids. V lost 0 bases to trimming and J lost 0 bases, with 10 bases between them. Germline V CDR1 and CDR2: SGHTS, YDEGEE. Assay used: immunoSEQ multiplex PCR; TCRdb lists only in-frame clones, some missing. The sample has tens of thousands of clones; approximately 86% are singletons. The material sequenced was peripheral blood. The chain couples TRBV5-8 to TRBJ2-6; D uncertain. This receptor was obtained from a man aged 45-65 years with active COVID-19. The CDR3 nucleotides are TGTGCCAGCAGCTTGGGGCAGGCCTCCTCTGGGGCCAACGTCCTGACTTTC. Translated: CASSLGQASSGANVLTF.